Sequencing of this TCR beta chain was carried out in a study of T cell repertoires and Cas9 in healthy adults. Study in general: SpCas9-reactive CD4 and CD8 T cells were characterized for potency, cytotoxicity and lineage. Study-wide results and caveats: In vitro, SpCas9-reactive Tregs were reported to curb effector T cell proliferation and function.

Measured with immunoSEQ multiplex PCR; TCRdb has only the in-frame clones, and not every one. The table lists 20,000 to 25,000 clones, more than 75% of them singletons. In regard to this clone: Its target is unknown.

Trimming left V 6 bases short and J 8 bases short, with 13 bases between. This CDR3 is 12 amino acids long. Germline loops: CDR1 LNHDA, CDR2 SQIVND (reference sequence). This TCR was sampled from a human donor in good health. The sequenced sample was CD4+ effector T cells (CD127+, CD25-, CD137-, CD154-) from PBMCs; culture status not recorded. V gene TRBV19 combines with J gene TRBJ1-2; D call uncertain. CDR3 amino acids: CASSPRSSGYTF. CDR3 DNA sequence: TGTGCCAGTAGCCCCCGGTCGTCAGGCTACACCTTC.